The next 15 T cell receptor beta chains were all read from a single sample in a study of radiation and T cells in renal cell carcinoma (dated by TCRdb to about 2020). The time point label, read with the paper, signifies: baseline pretreatment blood. The sample's treatment or condition, from its label and the paper: 15 Gy SBRT to primary tumor, nephrectomy 4 weeks later. Library prep was done by the immunoSEQ multiplex PCR assay. Entries here come from immuneACCESS through TCRdb and include only in-frame sequences with V and J called. Some clones fail to appear in such tables; in the studies checked, an unresolved V gene covers under half of the shortfall, and the cause of the remainder is unknown. This sample lists 110,000 to 150,000 clones; 70% to 90% were detected once. Of the sample, more than 10% falls within the top ten clones. The specimen was blood, collected from a patient whose treatment included radiotherapy and nephrectomy. These receptors all stem from a woman between 50 and 59 years old with renal cell carcinoma.

The rearrangement joins TRBV25-1 to TRBJ1-2; 7 bases line up with TRBD1. Germline V gene data show CDR1 as MGHDK and CDR2 as SYGVNS. V lost 4 bases to trimming and J lost 2 bases; unmatched junction nucleotides: 4. The CDR3 loop spans 14 amino acids. DNA of the CDR3: TGTGCCAGCAGTGGCAGACAGGGCAACTATGGCTACACCTTC. As protein: CASSGRQGNYGYTF.

The chain has TRBV19 and TRBJ2-1; TRBD2 matches at 7 bases. In germline, CDR1 is LNHDA, CDR2 SQIVND (reference sequence). This CDR3 has 14 amino acids. Trimming cost V 9 bases and J 4 bases; bases outside gene matches: 9. CDR3 DNA: TGTGCCAGCTCGGTAGGCGGGGGTTACAATGAGCAGTTCTTC. Its protein is CASSVGGGYNEQFF.

This clone was seen only once. V usage is TRBV10-3 and J usage is TRBJ1-2; D call uncertain. The length of the CDR3 is 16 residues. Trimming took 2 bases from V and 6 from J, leaving 19 bases between them. The germline V gene has CDR1 ENHRY and CDR2 SYGVKD. This CDR3 reads CAISEQPPGRGHGYTF. CDR3 coding DNA: TGTGCCATCAGTGAGCAACCTCCTGGGCGAGGGCATGGCTACACCTTC.

The chain is built from TRBV14 and TRBJ1-2; D is unclear. This CDR3 contains 12 residues. Germline V gene data show CDR1 as SGHDN and CDR2 as FVKESK. The germline V and J ends were trimmed by 2 bases and 4 bases, with 5 bases remaining between them. The CDR3 DNA is TGTGCCAGCAGCCAACGCCTCTATGGCTACACCTTC. Translating gives CASSQRLYGYTF.

The chain couples TRBV4-3 to TRBJ1-4, with 7 bases fitting TRBD1. CDR1 is LGHNA, CDR2 YSLEER, per germline. The V and J ends lost 4 bases and 5 bases, in that order; junction bases with no gene match: 16. This CDR3 has 18 amino acids. Here the CDR3 reads CASSLRRAGGRVNEKLFF. Written as DNA, the CDR3 is TGCGCCAGCAGCCTCCGCCGGGCAGGGGGTAGAGTAAATGAAAAACTGTTTTTT.

The CDR3 reads CASSRAGYEQFF. The DNA for the CDR3 is TGTGCCAGCAGCCGGGCGGGCTATGAGCAGTTCTTC. This sequence joins TRBV7-9 and TRBJ2-1, with a tentative D call TRBD2 (5 bases). The V end lost 5 bases, the J end lost 8 bases, and 10 bases lay between the germline ends. The CDR3 is 12 residues long. Germline assignment: CDR1 SEHNR and CDR2 FQNEAQ (reference sequence). Drawing the rest from reference TRBV7-9 and TRBJ2-1, the complete variable domain is DTGVSQNPRHKITKRGQNVTFRCDPISEHNRLYWYRQTLGQGPEFLTYFQNEAQLEKSRLLSDRFSAERPKGSFSTLEIQRTEQGDSAMYLCASSRAGYEQFFGPGTRLTVL.

This chain connects TRBV4-1 to TRBJ1-4; D is uncertain. This CDR3 comprises 17 residues. CDR1 and CDR2 (germline): MGHRA, YSYEKL. V shed 1 base and J shed 8 bases, with 20 bases lying between them. The CDR3 bases are TGCGCCAGCAGCCAAGGAGGTTTCCGGTTTTGGGAGGAAAAACTGTTTTTT. Translation gives CASSQGGFRFWEEKLFF.

V and J are TRBV7-2 and TRBJ1-6, with no clear D. Trimming cost V 5 bases and J 6 bases, with 11 bases left between them. The CDR3 totals 14 residues. The germline V gene encodes CDR1 SGHTA and CDR2 FQGNSA. CDR3 region: CASSLNSFNSPLHF. The CDR3 DNA follows: TGTGCCAGCAGCCTTAACTCTTTTAATTCACCCCTCCACTTT.

The rearrangement uses TRBV7-9 and TRBJ2-6; 9 nucleotides agree with TRBD1. CDR3 length: 18 amino acids. Looked up from germline, CDR1 is SEHNR and CDR2 is FQNEAQ (reference sequence). J gave up 0 bases and V 4 bases, and 7 bases lay outside the gene matches. The CDR3 is CASSSLRDRDSGANVLTF. The CDR3 region has the DNA TGTGCCAGCAGCTCTCTAAGGGACAGGGACTCTGGGGCCAACGTCCTGACTTTC.

The rearrangement uses TRBV29-1 and TRBJ1-2, with 9 bases aligning to TRBD1. J gave up 8 bases and V 4 bases, and 8 bases lay outside the gene matches. The CDR3 is made up of 13 amino acids. In germline, CDR1 is SQVTM, CDR2 ANQGSEA. Here the CDR3 reads CSVVRGQGTGYTF. CDR3 coding DNA: TGCAGCGTTGTAAGGGGACAGGGTACCGGCTACACCTTC.

The chain employs TRBV15 and TRBJ1-2; D perhaps matches TRBD1 (5 bases). The CDR3 is made up of 14 amino acids. Germline V gene lookup returns CDR1 LNHNV and CDR2 YYDKDF (reference sequence). The V gene lost 0 bases and the J gene lost 4 bases, with 9 bases spanning the gap. The chain's CDR3 is CATSRDWGVYGYTF. Written as DNA, the CDR3 is TGTGCCACCAGCAGAGATTGGGGCGTCTATGGCTACACCTTC.

V gene TRBV25-1 combines with J gene TRBJ2-3; D may be TRBD2 (6 bases). The germline gives CDR1 MGHDK, CDR2 SYGVNS. The V gene lost 1 base and the J gene lost 4 bases, with 6 bases spanning the gap. The CDR3 sequence is 13 residues long. CDR3 in amino acids: CASSESGADTQYF. CDR3 sequence (DNA): TGTGCCAGCAGTGAATCGGGGGCAGATACGCAGTATTTT.

The J gene is TRBJ2-1, the V gene TRBV6-1, with 10 bases that match TRBD2. Germline CDR1 reads MNHNS; CDR2 reads SASEGT. Unmatched junction bases numbered 1, after V lost 2 bases and J lost 3 bases. This CDR3 spans 15 amino acids. This CDR3 is CASSERTSGYNEQFF. The DNA for the CDR3 is TGTGCCAGCAGTGAACGGACTAGCGGCTACAATGAGCAGTTCTTC.

This chain links TRBV2 with TRBJ1-2; TRBD1 might be the D (5 bases). V was pared by 2 bases and J by 8 bases, with 12 bases between. Germline CDR1 reads SNHLY; CDR2 reads FYNNEI. CDR3 length equals 13 residues. CDR3 sequence reads: CASSEWGTWGYTF. The CDR3, as DNA: TGTGCCAGCAGTGAATGGGGGACCTGGGGCTACACCTTC.

The chain employs TRBV19 and TRBJ1-1; D may be TRBD1 (5 bases). Germline V CDR1 and CDR2: LNHDA, SQIVND (reference sequence). This CDR3 region has 13 residues. V was trimmed by 6 bases and J by 1 base, leaving 9 bases between them. In DNA, the CDR3 is TGTGCCAGTAGCAGCACAGGGAACACTGAAGCTTTCTTT. Translating it yields CASSSTGNTEAFF.